This TCR beta chain was profiled in a study of T cell responses to AZD1222 COVID-19 vaccine. Produced via immunoSEQ multiplex PCR; TCRdb's table is partial and in-frame only. The sample holds 120,000 or so clones, around 89% seen once. Germline assignment: CDR1 SGHTA and CDR2 FQGTGA. V shed 4 bases and J shed 2 bases, with 12 bases lying between them. This CDR3 contains 15 residues. The TCR sequence derives from an adult who received the AZD1222 COVID-19 vaccine. The chain joins TRBV7-3 to TRBJ2-1, with a tentative D call TRBD1 (5 bases). Material: peripheral blood, obtained 28 days after the second AZD1222 dose. The CDR3 DNA is TGTGCCAGCAGCTACAATCAGGGCCCCTACAATGAGCAGTTCTTC. Protein product: CASSYNQGPYNEQFF.